This entry describes one TCR beta chain. Its antigen is unknown. The junction had 10 bases not matched to a gene; V was cut back by 2 bases and J by 7 bases. The germline CDR1 and CDR2 sequences are GTSNPN and SVGIG (reference sequence). The CDR3 loop spans 14 amino acids. The sample comes from a study of T cell clonotyping in hematopoietic cell transplantation. General observations from the study: After transplant, recipient diversity fell while pathologically expanded clonotypes grew through day 180. At the given depth, recipient repertoires were over 97% de novo clonotypes.

The repertoire was sequenced with immunoSEQ multiplex PCR; TCRdb's copy has only in-frame clones and lacks some. The sample contains 10,000 to 15,000 clones, under 55% of which appear only once. This sequence originates from a man aged 45 to 65 in good health. Some clones in this sample may be carry-over from other donors' samples. The source material was peripheral blood mononuclear cells. The rearrangement uses TRBV30 and TRBJ1-2, with TRBD1 matching 7 bases. As DNA, the CDR3 is TGTGCCTGGAGTTACACAGGGGAGGCCGCTGGCTACACCTTC. Translating gives CAWSYTGEAAGYTF.